The 6 T cell receptor beta chains below were found in one sample sequenced in a study of cytomegalovirus exposure and HLA in healthy donors. PCR amplification relied on 60 Vbeta primers (plus 13 Jbeta primers). Profiled with immunoSEQ multiplex PCR; TCRdb holds only in-frame clones, not every one. Of roughly 150,000 clones listed, 82% are singletons. The sample was PBMCs. The source is a girl between 5 and 17 years old in good health and CMV-seropositive.

V and J are TRBV7-9 and TRBJ2-3; D ambiguous. Germline values: CDR1 SEHNR, CDR2 FQNEAQ (reference sequence). The V end lost 7 bases, the J end lost 4 bases, and 6 bases lay between the germline ends. The CDR3 totals 11 residues. CDR3 nucleotides: TGTGCCAGCACCGCAGCAGATACGCAGTATTTT. It yields the protein CASTAADTQYF.

V usage is TRBV11-2 and J usage is TRBJ1-2; D not resolved. The germline V and J ends were trimmed by 0 bases and 7 bases, with 9 bases remaining between them. Germline lookup yields CDR1 SGHAT and CDR2 FQNNGV. The CDR3 sequence is 13 residues long. For the CDR3, the DNA is TGTGCCAGCAGCTTAGACCTACGCGGTGGCTACACCTTC. As protein: CASSLDLRGGYTF.

J is TRBJ2-3 and V is TRBV15; D is uncertain. Germline V gives CDR1 LNHNV, CDR2 YYDKDF (reference sequence). Trimming cost V 0 bases and J 5 bases, with 3 bases left between them. The CDR3 has 12 amino acids. Written as DNA, the CDR3 is TGTGCCACCAGCAGAGATCAAGATACGCAGTATTTT. Translated: CATSRDQDTQYF.

This chain links TRBV30 with TRBJ1-1, with a weak D call TRBD1 (5 bases). From germline, CDR1 is GTSNPN and CDR2 SVGIG (reference sequence). V was pared by 1 base and J by 8 bases, with 14 bases between. The CDR3 sequence is 13 residues long. The DNA for the CDR3 is TGTGCCTGGAGTGACACAGTGCGGGGGGAAGCTTTCTTT. Its protein is CAWSDTVRGEAFF.

This sequence joins TRBV1 and TRBJ1-4; TRBD1 is taken as the D call from the table, unchecked against the DNA. TRBV1 is deemed a pseudogene. CDR3 length equals 14 residues. CDR3 nucleotide sequence: TGCACCAGCAGGGGGCCCCTCACTAATGAAAAACTGTTTTTT. This codes for CTSRGPLTNEKLFF.

The V and J genes are TRBV7-6 and TRBJ1-5, with D hard to call. Deletions cut 5 bases from V and 4 bases from J, with 9 bases between. CDR3 size: 13 residues. Germline values: CDR1 SGHVS, CDR2 FNYEAQ. CDR3 protein: CASSTSTNQPQHF. CDR3 nucleotide sequence: TGTGCCAGCAGCACTAGTACTAATCAGCCCCAGCATTTT.